The rows below give T cell receptor beta chains drawn from one sample of a study of blood T cell repertoires in COVID-19. Profiling relied on immunoSEQ multiplex PCR, and the TCRdb table lists in-frame clones only, not all of them. The profile covers about 170,000 clones, with roughly nine tenths appearing a single time and about 6.5% taken by the ten largest. The specimen was PBMCs or T cells enriched from blood (not recorded which). These TCRs come from a woman aged 45-60 years who had recovered from COVID-19. The CDR3 runs from the conserved cysteine through the conserved F or W.

V: TRBV11-3; J: TRBJ2-7; CDR3: CASSLTDEQYF
V: TRBV7-2; J: TRBJ1-2; CDR3: CASSHPASGSYTF
V: TRBV27; J: TRBJ2-1; CDR3: CASSLYAGGTYNEQFF
V: TRBV6-5; J: TRBJ1-3; CDR3: CASSYSDRGNGNTIYF
V: TRBV7-9; J: TRBJ1-1; CDR3: CASPDWGHRNTEAFF
V: TRBV7-9; J: TRBJ1-3; CDR3: CASSSWDSAGNTIYF
V: TRBV11-2; J: TRBJ2-1; CDR3: CASSPRTGSSYNEQFF
V: TRBV6-6; J: TRBJ1-5; CDR3: CASSYLTLDRDTYQHF
V: TRBV21-1; J: TRBJ2-7; CDR3: CASSNTAGGRHEQYF
V: TRBV6-6; J: TRBJ2-7; CDR3: CASTGQGRIYEQYF
V: TRBV2; J: TRBJ2-7; CDR3: CASSERLASYEQYF
V: TRBV6-5; J: TRBJ2-2; CDR3: CASRPRQGSGELFF
V: TRBV25-1; J: TRBJ2-5; CDR3: CASSGPTGGQETQYF
V: TRBV28; J: TRBJ1-5; CDR3: CASSLLARMSNQPQHF
V: TRBV5-1; J: TRBJ2-7; CDR3: CASSLRGQGLIWEQYF
V: TRBV5-1; J: TRBJ1-3; CDR3: CASSLAILRSGNTIYF
V: TRBV3-1/TRBV3-2; J: TRBJ2-1; CDR3: CASSQDASGRARFHEQFF
V: TRBV12-5; J: TRBJ2-2; CDR3: CASGRRLAGGPMVAGELFF
V: TRBV10-2; J: TRBJ2-7; CDR3: CASRAGLVSYEQYF
V: TRBV29-1; J: TRBJ1-1; CDR3: CSVLDWQGTEAFF
V: TRBV24-1; J: TRBJ2-5; CDR3: CATSDFFLNPGQGSEKTQYF
V: TRBV5-4; J: TRBJ2-1; CDR3: CASSPGSRMDEQFF
V: TRBV7-2; J: TRBJ2-3; CDR3: CASSLVTRGGDTQYF
V: TRBV27; J: TRBJ1-2; CDR3: CASSLDRGGYGYTF
V: TRBV27; J: TRBJ2-3; CDR3: CASSLRTPSATSTDTQYF
V: TRBV6-1; J: TRBJ2-3; CDR3: CASSASFGTDTQYF
V: TRBV10-3; J: TRBJ1-1; CDR3: CAISDRGQNTEAFF
V: TRBV7-2; J: TRBJ1-1; CDR3: CASAGRMNTEAFF
V: TRBV14; J: TRBJ2-5; CDR3: CASSRGLAGVTQYF
V: TRBV14; J: TRBJ2-7; CDR3: CASSPGRYEQYF